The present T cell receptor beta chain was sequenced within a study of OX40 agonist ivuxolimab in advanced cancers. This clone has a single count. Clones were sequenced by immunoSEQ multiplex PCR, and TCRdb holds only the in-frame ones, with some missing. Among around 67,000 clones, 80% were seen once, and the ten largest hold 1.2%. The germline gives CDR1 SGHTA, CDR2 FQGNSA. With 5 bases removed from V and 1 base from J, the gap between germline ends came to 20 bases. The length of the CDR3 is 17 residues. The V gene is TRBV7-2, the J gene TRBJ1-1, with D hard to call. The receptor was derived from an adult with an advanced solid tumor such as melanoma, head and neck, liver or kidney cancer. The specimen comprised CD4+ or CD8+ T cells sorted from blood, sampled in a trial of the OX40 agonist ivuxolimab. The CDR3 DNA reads TGTGCCAGCAGCGATATAACTACGGGCTTCTCGAACACTGAAGCTTTCTTT. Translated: CASSDITTGFSNTEAFF. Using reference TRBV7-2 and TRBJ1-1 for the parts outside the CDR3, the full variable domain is GAGVSQSPSNKVTEKGKDVELRCDPISGHTALYWYRQSLGQGLEFLIYFQGNSAPDKSGLPSDRFSAERTGGSVSTLTIQRTQQEDSAVYLCASSDITTGFSNTEAFFGQGTRLTVV.